This TCR beta chain stems from a study of T cell responses to AZD1222 COVID-19 vaccine. Regarding the study as a whole: Mostly white British, mostly female donors; authors suggested clonal diversity may be underestimated. Only a handful of AZD1222 recipients, about six in all, had baseline seropositivity.

Trimming removed 4 bases at V and 4 bases at J, with 13 bases between. The CDR3 has 14 amino acids. Germline V CDR1 and CDR2: MGHRA, YSYEKL. Details on this clone: As yet, its antigen is unknown.

This table comes from immunoSEQ multiplex PCR, and its TCRdb copy is limited to in-frame clones, with some not included. The profile shows 95,000 to 150,000 clones, 75% to 90% of them singletons. The source was peripheral blood, collected on day 0 of AZD1222 vaccination. This sequence was found in an adult in good health. The chain employs TRBV4-1 and TRBJ1-1, with a possible D match to TRBD1 (5 bases). This chain's CDR3 is CASSLPPGGTEAFF. The CDR3 DNA sequence: TGCGCCAGCAGCCTCCCCCCGGGGGGCACTGAAGCTTTCTTT.